The T cell receptor (beta chain) under discussion was sequenced for a study of CD8 T cells in ankylosing spondylitis. Regarding the study as a whole: With a CD8+ phenotype, disease-linked clones were relatively rare in peripheral blood. Clones tied to disease were said to be significantly enriched in matched ankylosing spondylitis synovial fluid. Past research had described some motif variants in reactive arthritis synovial fluid and blood. Characteristic of ankylosing spondylitis blood, it appeared, was a TCR beta motif comprising several highly homologous variants.

This clonotype was seen repeatedly, ten times or more. Its antigen remains unknown. MiXCR, run by TCRdb on the 5' RACE reads, gives a single entry per CDR3 protein. This table has approximately 130,000 distinct CDR3 sequences, over 9.5% appearing once. V lost 4 bases, J lost 4 bases, and 15 bases lay in between. Germline CDR1 is SGHRS and CDR2 is YFSETQ. CDR3 size: 15 residues. The clonotype comes from a female donor with ankylosing spondylitis or in good health (not recorded which). Sequencing was done on a sample of blood, either unsorted or a sorted T cell fraction (not recorded which). The chain joins TRBV5-1 to TRBJ2-1; weak D call: TRBD2 (6 bases). The CDR3 sequence is CASSRGSGQYNEQFF. The CDR3 region has the DNA TGCGCCAGCAGCCGGGGGTCAGGCCAATACAATGAGCAGTTCTTC.